One sample yielded the 20 T cell receptor beta chains listed below, sequenced in a study of blood T cell repertoires in COVID-19. The table came from immunoSEQ multiplex PCR; TCRdb's copy has only in-frame clones and leaves some out. This table has approximately 200,000 clones, around 80% appearing once. The source material was peripheral blood. These receptors were obtained from a woman older than 75 with acute or convalescent COVID-19.

The chain employs TRBV7-3 and TRBJ1-1, with 8 bases that match TRBD1. Germline CDR1 reads SGHTA; CDR2 reads FQGTGA. V gave up 5 bases and J gave up 1 base; unmatched junction bases: 3. The CDR3 extends over 14 amino acids. CDR3 loop: CASSVQGGNTEAFF. The CDR3 nucleotides read TGTGCCAGCAGCGTACAGGGGGGGAACACTGAAGCTTTCTTT. The variable domain in full, with the rest retrieved from reference TRBV7-3 and TRBJ1-1, is GAGVSQTPSNKVTEKGKYVELRCDPISGHTALYWYRQSLGQGPEFLIYFQGTGAADDSGLPNDRFFAVRPEGSVSTLKIQRTERGDSAVYLCASSVQGGNTEAFFGQGTRLTVV.

This rearrangement joins TRBV5-6 to TRBJ2-5, with D perhaps TRBD2 (5 bases). V lost 0 bases, J lost 5 bases, and 8 bases lay in between. The germline gives CDR1 SGHDT, CDR2 YYEEEE. This CDR3 contains 13 residues. The CDR3 reads CASSLVPGETQYF. The CDR3 coding sequence is TGTGCCAGCAGCTTGGTTCCGGGGGAGACCCAGTACTTC.

This clone was recorded many times. The chain joins TRBV7-2 to TRBJ1-6; no reliable D call. The CDR3 covers 16 residues. Per germline, CDR1 SGHTA and CDR2 FQGNSA. Trimming removed 2 bases at V and 7 bases at J, with 15 bases between. CDR3 sequence (DNA): TGTGCCAGCAGCTTACCTAAAGGGTCGGGAAATTCACCCCTCCACTTT. Its protein product is CASSLPKGSGNSPLHF.

The V call is TRBV29-1, the J call TRBJ2-3; 11 bases align to TRBD2. This CDR3 is 16 amino acids long. J gave up 2 bases and V 1 base, and 5 bases lay outside the gene matches. Germline-derived CDR1 and CDR2 are SQVTM and ANQGSEA. CDR3: CSVEGGTSGSTDTQYF. CDR3 coding DNA: TGCAGCGTTGAAGGCGGGACTAGCGGCTCCACAGATACGCAGTATTTT.

In its sample, this clone was seen a few times. V usage is TRBV3-1 (or the pseudogene TRBV3-2) and J usage is TRBJ1-5, with D maybe TRBD1 (6 bases). V lost 6 bases, J lost 9 bases, and 27 bases lay in between. The CDR3 extends over 17 amino acids. The germline CDR1 and CDR2 sequences are LGHDT and YNNKEL (reference sequence). CDR3 sequence reads: CASRPVKGGQRTSPQHF. The DNA for the CDR3 is TGTGCCAGCAGGCCCGTAAAGGGGGGGCAGAGGACATCGCCCCAGCATTTT.

The chain recombines TRBV3-1 (or the pseudogene TRBV3-2) with TRBJ2-4; 9 bases agree with TRBD2. With 2 bases clipped from V and 8 bases from J, the junction kept 7 bases outside the gene matches. CDR1 is LGHDT and CDR2 is YNNKEL in the germline V gene (reference sequence). The CDR3 is 15 amino acids. CDR3: CASSQRASGAYIQYF. CDR3 coding DNA: TGTGCCAGCAGCCAAAGGGCTAGCGGGGCGTACATTCAGTACTTC.

The J gene is TRBJ2-7, the V gene TRBV7-9, with 11 bases aligning to TRBD1. Per germline, CDR1 SEHNR and CDR2 FQNEAQ (reference sequence). The J segment lost 3 bases and the V segment lost 7 bases, leaving 8 bases of the junction unmatched. The CDR3 extends over 15 amino acids. DNA of the CDR3: TGTGCCAGCACCACCGGGACAGGGGGTAACTACGAGCAGTACTTC. It specifies CASTTGTGGNYEQYF.

V is TRBV29-1 and J is TRBJ2-5; 8 bases fit TRBD1. CDR1 SQVTM and CDR2 ANQGSEA come from the germline V gene. This CDR3 region has 13 residues. Trimming cost V 4 bases and J 5 bases; bases outside gene matches: 6. The CDR3 region is CSVGPGGGETQYF. DNA for the CDR3: TGCAGCGTTGGTCCAGGGGGCGGGGAGACCCAGTACTTC.

The chain couples TRBV5-4 to TRBJ2-5; 9 bases line up with TRBD2. The CDR3 runs 16 residues. Germline V gene data show CDR1 as SGHNT and CDR2 as YYREEE (reference sequence). With V trimmed by 0 bases and J by 4 bases, 7 bases remained unmatched. DNA of the CDR3: TGTGCCAGCAGCTTGGCCGGGCGGGGGGGCCGAGAGACCCAGTACTTC. Amino acids: CASSLAGRGGRETQYF.

The CDR3 DNA reads as TGCGCCAGCAGCTCGACAGGGTACACTGAAGCTTTCTTT. Its translation: CASSSTGYTEAFF. The chain couples TRBV5-1 to TRBJ1-1, with 7 bases identical to TRBD1. V was pared by 3 bases and J by 3 bases, with 2 bases of the junction left unmatched. The CDR3 extends over 13 amino acids. Germline assignment: CDR1 SGHRS and CDR2 YFSETQ.

CDR3 DNA: TGTGCCAGCAGTCCCGGGACAGCGGGTAACTATGGCTACACCTTC. Encoded protein: CASSPGTAGNYGYTF. This chain connects TRBV6-4 to TRBJ1-2; 7 bases align to TRBD1. CDR1 and CDR2 (germline): MRHNA, SNTAGT. Unmatched junction bases numbered 7, after V lost 5 bases and J lost 1 base. CDR3 size: 15 residues.

This clone was observed a single time. The sample carries other DNA sequences with the same CDR3. The genes are TRBV3-1 (or the pseudogene TRBV3-2) and TRBJ1-2; TRBD1 matches at 9 bases. After removal of 3 bases from V and 11 bases from J, the junction contained 16 bases not matched to a gene. The CDR3 spans 16 residues. In germline, CDR1 is LGHDT, CDR2 YNNKEL (reference sequence). The CDR3 bases are TGTGCCAGCAGCCACTCATCAACAGGGGGCGGGACTGGTTACACCTTC. Amino acid sequence: CASSHSSTGGGTGYTF.

The V gene is TRBV6-1, the J gene TRBJ1-5; 8 nucleotides line up with TRBD1. Per germline, CDR1 MNHNS and CDR2 SASEGT. The CDR3 consists of 16 residues. V lost 6 bases and J lost 2; bases outside the gene matches: 9. CDR3 in DNA: TGTGCCAGCAGCGAATGGACAGGGAGCGGCAATCAGCCCCAGCATTTT. Protein product: CASSEWTGSGNQPQHF.

On this clone: The junction departs from the called germline gene at one end, perhaps through a read error. V gene TRBV7-7 combines with J gene TRBJ2-7; D unclear. Germline V gene sequence: CDR1 SSHAT, CDR2 FNYEAQ (reference sequence). The CDR3 runs to 15 residues. CDR3 sequence (DNA): TGTGCTAGCAGCTTCCTAGAAAGGTTGCACTACGAGCAGTACTTC. This sequence encodes CASSFLERLHYEQYF.

The chain recombines TRBV7-2 with TRBJ1-1, with unresolved D. The CDR3 extends over 13 amino acids. CDR1 is SGHTA, CDR2 FQGNSA, per germline. V was pared by 1 base and J by 1 base, with 4 bases between. This CDR3 reads CASSLDRNTEAFF. DNA for the CDR3: TGTGCCAGCAGCTTAGACAGGAACACTGAAGCTTTCTTT.

This rearrangement joins TRBV3-1 (or the pseudogene TRBV3-2) to TRBJ2-5, with 9 bases identical to TRBD2. The length of the CDR3 is 14 residues. With V trimmed by 0 bases and J by 12 bases, 8 bases remained unmatched. Per germline, CDR1 LGHDT and CDR2 YNNKEL (reference sequence). CDR3 region: CASSQDYLAGREYF. The CDR3 coding sequence is TGTGCCAGCAGCCAAGATTACCTAGCGGGGAGGGAGTACTTC.

This chain connects TRBV15 to TRBJ1-4; 9 bases agree with TRBD1. V gave up 0 bases and J gave up 7 bases; unmatched junction bases: 6. CDR3 length: 16 amino acids. Germline V gene sequence: CDR1 LNHNV, CDR2 YYDKDF (reference sequence). Here the CDR3 DNA reads TGTGCCACCAGCAGAGATGGGGGGACAGGGTTTGAAAAACTGTTTTTT. As protein: CATSRDGGTGFEKLFF.

This chain joins TRBV7-2 and TRBJ2-5, with no clear D. This CDR3 has 12 amino acids. The ends were cut back, 0 bases at V and 4 bases at J, with 3 bases in the middle. CDR1 and CDR2 from the germline V gene are SGHTA and FQGNSA. The CDR3 spells CASSLARETQYF. CDR3 bases: TGTGCCAGCAGCTTAGCGCGAGAGACCCAGTACTTC. Supplemented by reference TRBV7-2 and TRBJ2-5, the full variable domain reads GAGVSQSPSNKVTEKGKDVELRCDPISGHTALYWYRQSLGQGLEFLIYFQGNSAPDKSGLPSDRFSAERTGGSVSTLTIQRTQQEDSAVYLCASSLARETQYFGPGTRLLVL.

The chain employs TRBV5-4 and TRBJ2-7; 8 bases align to TRBD2. The V gene end was trimmed by 4 bases and the J gene end by 5 bases; junction bases not matched to a gene: 8. Per the germline V gene, CDR1 is SGHNT and CDR2 is YYREEE (reference sequence). This CDR3 has 14 amino acids. CDR3 sequence: CASSAAGTRDEQYF. For the CDR3, the DNA is TGTGCCAGCAGCGCGGCCGGGACTAGGGACGAGCAGTACTTC.

This sequence joins TRBV28 and TRBJ2-1; TRBD1 matches at 10 bases. CDR1 is MDHEN and CDR2 is SYDVKM in the germline V gene. The CDR3 is made up of 17 amino acids. Unmatched junction bases numbered 7, after V lost 1 base and J lost 4 bases. This CDR3 reads CASSLLRDRGLYNEQFF. The CDR3 DNA reads as TGTGCCAGCAGTTTATTAAGGGACAGGGGTCTGTACAATGAGCAGTTCTTC.